This T cell receptor (beta chain) was retrieved from a study of patients and donors after allogeneic stem cell transplantation. CDR3 length equals 13 residues. The V gene lost 1 base and the J gene lost 8 bases, with 14 bases spanning the gap. CDR1 DFQATT and CDR2 SNEGSKA come from the germline V gene (reference sequence). TCRdb processed the RT-PCR reads anew with MiXCR; each CDR3 protein has one entry. Found here are roughly 230,000 distinct CDR3 sequences, less than 15% of them singletons; the top ten hold under 14%. This clonotype has only a few counts. J is TRBJ1-1 and V is TRBV20-1; D call uncertain. The sample was blood, either unsorted or a sorted T cell fraction (not recorded which). This clonotype was sampled from a human donor who was either an allogeneic HSCT recipient or a stem cell or donor lymphocyte infusion donor (not recorded which). It is not recorded whose cells these are; they may come from a transplant donor. DNA for the CDR3: TGCAGTGCTAGAGGCCCTAGCCTCCCGGAAGCTTTCTTT. It codes for CSARGPSLPEAFF.